The table lists the clone carrying this TCR beta chain with many counts. Its cognate antigen is unknown. The sample originates from a study of breast tumors, draining lymph nodes, adjacent tissues. Study findings and constraints: Most tumor T cells seemingly derive from lymph node, then expand in tumor. Compared with basal-like, luminal-like tumors shared significantly more repertoire with nontumor tissue. Compared with lymph nodes, tumors were less diverse; compared with nontumor tissue, more.

Axillary draining lymph nodes of breast cancer patients supplied the node samples. V shed 1 base and J 1 base; nucleotides not matched to a gene: 5. The germline V gene has CDR1 SGHTA and CDR2 FQGNSA. The CDR3 runs 17 residues. TCRdb re-called the multiplex PCR reads with MiXCR, one entry per CDR3 protein. The table lists fewer than 200,000 distinct CDR3 sequences, roughly 30% of them singletons. This receptor was obtained from a female donor with breast cancer. Some clones in this sample may be carry-over from other donors' samples. V gene TRBV7-2 combines with J gene TRBJ2-3; 10 bases align to TRBD1. Sequencing was performed on axillary lymph node tissue. The CDR3 coding sequence is TGTGCCAGCAGCTTAGGTGTTGGGACAGGGGGCACAGATACGCAGTATTTT. As protein: CASSLGVGTGGTDTQYF.